These T cell receptor beta chains were read from a single sample in a study of T-cell reconstitution after alpha-beta-depleted transplantation in children. TCRdb used MiXCR to reprocess the PCR reads, holding one entry per CDR3 protein. The sample shows about 200,000 distinct CDR3 sequences, roughly 7.1% of them seen only once. The sequenced sample was PBMCs, obtained before TCRalphabeta/CD19-depleted stem cell transplant. All receptors come from a boy under 10 years old with acute lymphoblastic leukemia, due to receive a stem cell transplant. Both conserved end residues are trimmed from each CDR3. Each record gives: CDR3 protein, V gene, D gene, J gene. The D gene is left open where the match is weak.

CDR3: ASSQEIRLASYEQY
V: TRBV4-2
D: TRBD2
J: TRBJ2-7

CDR3: ASSSRVGGGASTDTQY
V: TRBV27
D: TRBD2
J: TRBJ2-3

CDR3: ASSVGATGMGEQY
V: TRBV9
D: .
J: TRBJ2-7

CDR3: ASSLGSYSGANVLT
V: TRBV7-9
D: .
J: TRBJ2-6

CDR3: ASRGMDGEPETQY
V: TRBV7-3
D: .
J: TRBJ2-5

CDR3: ASSFRGQGLLEQY
V: TRBV27
D: TRBD1
J: TRBJ2-7

CDR3: ASSGTSGAYNEQF
V: TRBV9
D: TRBD2
J: TRBJ2-1

CDR3: ASSQVRVTDTQY
V: TRBV14
D: .
J: TRBJ2-3

CDR3: AISELLAGEPSYNEQF
V: TRBV10-3
D: TRBD2
J: TRBJ2-1

CDR3: ASTPASGGAETQY
V: TRBV3-1
D: TRBD2
J: TRBJ2-5

CDR3: SGLAGIQETQY
V: TRBV20-1
D: TRBD2
J: TRBJ2-5

CDR3: ASSLITGGHTEAF
V: TRBV28
D: TRBD1
J: TRBJ1-1

CDR3: ATGPTEPF
V: TRBV24-1
D: .
J: TRBJ2-1

CDR3: ASGLGDTSQETQY
V: TRBV12-5
D: .
J: TRBJ2-5

CDR3: ASSLRSEQF
V: TRBV5-5
D: .
J: TRBJ2-1

CDR3: ASSFHLVPDNTGELF
V: TRBV5-1
D: .
J: TRBJ2-2

CDR3: ASSLRPGRGQPQH
V: TRBV27
D: .
J: TRBJ1-5

CDR3: ASSESLGRQETQY
V: TRBV6-1
D: .
J: TRBJ2-5

CDR3: SATGLEGASGYT
V: TRBV20-1
D: .
J: TRBJ1-2

CDR3: ASSNSGSEQF
V: TRBV7-3
D: .
J: TRBJ2-1

CDR3: AFQRVILNEKLF
V: TRBV30
D: .
J: TRBJ1-4

CDR3: ASSRSKPGLAFGETQY
V: TRBV28
D: TRBD2
J: TRBJ2-5

CDR3: ASGEFWGGTEAF
V: TRBV14
D: .
J: TRBJ1-1

CDR3: ASSPSPLLAGDEQF
V: TRBV4-3
D: TRBD2
J: TRBJ2-1

CDR3: SVVTSGAAEAF
V: TRBV29-1
D: .
J: TRBJ1-1

CDR3: ASIGANNEQF
V: TRBV7-2
D: .
J: TRBJ2-1

CDR3: ASSFSVQAGPLH
V: TRBV5-1
D: .
J: TRBJ1-6

CDR3: ASSPQVGYRANTNYGYT
V: TRBV7-8
D: .
J: TRBJ1-2

CDR3: ASSPARSSYEQY
V: TRBV7-9
D: .
J: TRBJ2-7

CDR3: ASSLGLAGEFYEQY
V: TRBV27
D: TRBD2
J: TRBJ2-7

CDR3: ASSDEGLPYNEQF
V: TRBV10-2
D: .
J: TRBJ2-1

CDR3: ASSWAVATDTQY
V: TRBV6-5
D: .
J: TRBJ2-3

CDR3: ASSQFRGGGTANYGYT
V: TRBV3-1
D: TRBD1
J: TRBJ1-2

CDR3: SVRWSASPAF
V: TRBV29-1
D: .
J: TRBJ1-1

CDR3: SVRQGGNTEAF
V: TRBV29-1
D: TRBD1
J: TRBJ1-1

CDR3: ASSQGGQGVYEQY
V: TRBV4-3
D: TRBD1
J: TRBJ2-7

CDR3: ASRAPGLAGDSDTQY
V: TRBV28
D: TRBD2
J: TRBJ2-3

CDR3: ASSQRTESETQY
V: TRBV3-1
D: .
J: TRBJ2-5

CDR3: SARVQGGGNQPQH
V: TRBV20-1
D: .
J: TRBJ1-5

CDR3: ASSQFSYEQY
V: TRBV12-3/TRBV12-4
D: .
J: TRBJ2-7

CDR3: ASSSRTLDVVLNTEAF
V: TRBV11-2
D: .
J: TRBJ1-1

CDR3: SARPGQGWDQY
V: TRBV20-1
D: TRBD1
J: TRBJ2-7

CDR3: ASSLAGYASTDTQY
V: TRBV5-1
D: .
J: TRBJ2-3

CDR3: ASSQVLAGINEQF
V: TRBV4-2
D: TRBD2
J: TRBJ2-1

CDR3: ASSSYGGQGHGYT
V: TRBV5-6
D: TRBD1
J: TRBJ1-2

CDR3: ASGLVRTSGGNTGELF
V: TRBV12-5
D: TRBD2
J: TRBJ2-2

CDR3: ASGRGTHKEQY
V: TRBV28
D: TRBD2
J: TRBJ2-7

CDR3: ASSLEATTYEQY
V: TRBV7-2
D: .
J: TRBJ2-7

CDR3: ATGQHYGYT
V: TRBV15
D: .
J: TRBJ1-2

CDR3: ASSLEVLGSPNYGYT
V: TRBV11-2
D: .
J: TRBJ1-2